This TCR beta chain comes out of a study of T cell responses to AZD1222 COVID-19 vaccine. Whole-study results and caveats: The CD4 TCRs associated with vaccination extended across spike and predominated at 160-218 and 743-854. An increase in Spike-specific TCR breadth and depth was observed after two AZD1222 doses. There were mostly white British donors and more females than males, and clonal diversity was possibly underestimated. Reports say nearly half of spike-specific TCRs go after unmutated variant regions.

Measured with immunoSEQ multiplex PCR; TCRdb has only the in-frame clones, and not every one. The sample has roughly 140,000 clones; around nine tenths are singletons. Points on this clone: As yet, its antigen is unknown.

Germline values: CDR1 KGHSH, CDR2 LQKENI. CDR3 size: 14 residues. The V segment lost 3 bases and the J segment 5 bases; nucleotides outside the gene matches: 4. This chain connects TRBV18 to TRBJ1-3, with 7 nucleotides matching TRBD1. The source is an adult in good health. Here the sequenced sample was peripheral blood, taken on day 0 of AZD1222 vaccination. DNA for the CDR3: TGTGCCAGCTCACCTCCGGGACAGCGAAACACCATATATTTT. Translating gives CASSPPGQRNTIYF.